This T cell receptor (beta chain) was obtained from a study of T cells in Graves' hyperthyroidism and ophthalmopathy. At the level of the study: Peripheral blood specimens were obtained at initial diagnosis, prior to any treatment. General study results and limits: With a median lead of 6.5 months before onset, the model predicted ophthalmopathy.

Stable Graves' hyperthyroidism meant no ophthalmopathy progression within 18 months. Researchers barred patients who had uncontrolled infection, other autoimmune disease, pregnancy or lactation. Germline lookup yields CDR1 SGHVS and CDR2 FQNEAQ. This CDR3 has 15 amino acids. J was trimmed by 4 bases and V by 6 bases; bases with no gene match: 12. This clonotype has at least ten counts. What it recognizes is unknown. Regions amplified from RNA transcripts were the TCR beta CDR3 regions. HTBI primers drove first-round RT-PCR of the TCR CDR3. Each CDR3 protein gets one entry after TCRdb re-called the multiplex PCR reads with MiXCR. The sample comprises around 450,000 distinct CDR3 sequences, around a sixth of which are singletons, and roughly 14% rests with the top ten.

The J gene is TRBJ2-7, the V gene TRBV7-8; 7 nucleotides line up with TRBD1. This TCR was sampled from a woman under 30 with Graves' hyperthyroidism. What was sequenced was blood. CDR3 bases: TGTGCCAGCAGTACGCCGGGACAGAACTTGTACGAGCAGTACTTC. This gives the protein CASSTPGQNLYEQYF.